This T cell receptor beta chain was identified during a study of blood T cells in healthy people across ages. This clonotype has a handful of counts. CDR3 length: 14 amino acids. Trimming shortened V by 5 bases and J by 8 bases, and 18 bases separated the two germline ends. Combining a sample-barcoded 5' primer with a J-beta primer mix, a second PCR ran for 7 to 11 cycles. TCRdb re-analysed the 5' RACE reads in MiXCR, keeping a single row per CDR3 protein. The sample consists of hundreds of thousands of distinct CDR3 sequences, more than 20% of them appearing once. The same sample was also used in a study of T cells of mothers and their children. That source adds: Every mother supplied over 9.5 million TCR beta CDR3 reads and every child a few million.

This clonotype was obtained from a boy between 10 and 17 years old in good health. The chain recombines TRBV12-3 or TRBV12-4 with TRBJ1-2, with D unresolved. The sequenced sample was blood. The CDR3, as DNA: TGTGCCAGCAGTCCCGGTCTCCCCCAACGGGGCTACACCTTC. Translating it yields CASSPGLPQRGYTF.